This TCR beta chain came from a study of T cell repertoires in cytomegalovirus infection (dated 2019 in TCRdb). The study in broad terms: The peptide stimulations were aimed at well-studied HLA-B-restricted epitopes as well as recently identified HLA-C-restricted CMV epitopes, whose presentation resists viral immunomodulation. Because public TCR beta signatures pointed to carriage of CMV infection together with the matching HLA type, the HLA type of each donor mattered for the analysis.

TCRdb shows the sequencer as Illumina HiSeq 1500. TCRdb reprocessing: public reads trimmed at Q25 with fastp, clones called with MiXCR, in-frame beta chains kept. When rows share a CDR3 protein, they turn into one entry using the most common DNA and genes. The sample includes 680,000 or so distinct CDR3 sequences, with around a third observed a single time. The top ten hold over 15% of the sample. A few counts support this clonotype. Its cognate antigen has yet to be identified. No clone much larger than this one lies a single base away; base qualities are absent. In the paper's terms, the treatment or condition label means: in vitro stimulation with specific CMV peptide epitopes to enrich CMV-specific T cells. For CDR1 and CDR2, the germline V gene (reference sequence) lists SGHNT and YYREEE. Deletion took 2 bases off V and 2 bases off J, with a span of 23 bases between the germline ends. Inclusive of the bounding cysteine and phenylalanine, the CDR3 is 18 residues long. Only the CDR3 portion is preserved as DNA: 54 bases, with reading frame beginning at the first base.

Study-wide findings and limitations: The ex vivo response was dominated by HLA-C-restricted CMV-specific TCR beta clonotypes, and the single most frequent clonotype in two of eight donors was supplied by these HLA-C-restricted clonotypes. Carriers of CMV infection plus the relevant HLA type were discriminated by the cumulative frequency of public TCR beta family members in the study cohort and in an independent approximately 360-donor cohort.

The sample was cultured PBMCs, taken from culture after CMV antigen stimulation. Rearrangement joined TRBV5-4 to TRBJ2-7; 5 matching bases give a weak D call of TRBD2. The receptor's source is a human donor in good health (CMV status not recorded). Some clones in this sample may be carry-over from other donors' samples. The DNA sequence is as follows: TGTGCCAGCAGCTTAGGCCCCCTCGGCCAGACGGGGACCTACGAGCAGTACTTC. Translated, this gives CASSLGPLGQTGTYEQYF.